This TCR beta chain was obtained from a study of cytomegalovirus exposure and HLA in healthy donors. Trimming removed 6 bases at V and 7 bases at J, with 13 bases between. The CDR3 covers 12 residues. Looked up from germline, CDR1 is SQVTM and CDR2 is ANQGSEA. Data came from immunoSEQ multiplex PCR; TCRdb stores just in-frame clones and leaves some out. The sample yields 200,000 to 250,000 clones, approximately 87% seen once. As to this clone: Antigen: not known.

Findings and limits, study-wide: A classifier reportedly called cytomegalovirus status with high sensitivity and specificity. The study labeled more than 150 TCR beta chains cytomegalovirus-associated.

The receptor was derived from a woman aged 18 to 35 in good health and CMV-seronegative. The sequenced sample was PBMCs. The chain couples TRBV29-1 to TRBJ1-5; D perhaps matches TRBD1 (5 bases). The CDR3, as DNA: TGCAGCGTGGGGGAGGGGACCCAGCCCCAGCATTTT. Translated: CSVGEGTQPQHF.